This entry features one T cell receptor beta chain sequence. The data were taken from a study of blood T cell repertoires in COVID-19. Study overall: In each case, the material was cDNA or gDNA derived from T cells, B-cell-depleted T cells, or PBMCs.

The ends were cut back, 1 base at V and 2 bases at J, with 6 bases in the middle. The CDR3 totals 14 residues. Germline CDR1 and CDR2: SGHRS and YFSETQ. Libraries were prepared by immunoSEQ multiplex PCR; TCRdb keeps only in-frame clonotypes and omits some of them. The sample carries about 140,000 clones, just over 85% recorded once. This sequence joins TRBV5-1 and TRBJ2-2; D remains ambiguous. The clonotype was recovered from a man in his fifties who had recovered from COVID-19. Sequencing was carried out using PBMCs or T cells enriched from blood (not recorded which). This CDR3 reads CASSLIINTGELFF. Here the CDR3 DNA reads TGCGCCAGCAGCTTGATTATCAACACCGGGGAGCTGTTTTTT.